The rows below give T cell receptor beta chains drawn from one sample of a study of T cell responses to AZD1222 COVID-19 vaccine. Repertoires were generated with immunoSEQ multiplex PCR, while TCRdb's copy carries only in-frame clones and drops some. The top ten clones hold around 1% of a sample with about 130,000 clones, around 90% of them seen once. This specimen was peripheral blood, taken 28 days after the second AZD1222 dose. The source of these receptors is an adult who received the AZD1222 COVID-19 vaccine. The CDR3 runs from the conserved cysteine through the conserved F or W. D genes are given only for firm matches. Rows may omit the clone size; those that give it use once, few, many or a size class.

D gene: TRBD1
J gene: TRBJ1-1
clone size: NA
V gene: TRBV6-5
CDR3 DNA: TGTGCCAGCAGTTACCTTAGAGGGGGCGCAAGGACTGAAGCTTTCTTT
CDR3 protein: CASSYLRGGARTEAFF

D gene: NA
J gene: TRBJ1-2
clone size: NA
V gene: TRBV9
CDR3 DNA: TGTGCCAGCAGCGTAGGATCCGCAGGAGACCCGGGAGGCTACACCTTC
CDR3 protein: CASSVGSAGDPGGYTF

D gene: TRBD2
J gene: TRBJ2-1
clone size: once
V gene: TRBV28
CDR3 DNA: TGTGCCAGCAGTTGGACTAGCGGGAGGTTCAATGAGCAGTTCTTC
CDR3 protein: CASSWTSGRFNEQFF

D gene: NA
J gene: TRBJ1-1
clone size: NA
V gene: TRBV2
CDR3 DNA: TGTGCCAGCAAGTATGAGGACACTGAAGCTTTCTTT
CDR3 protein: CASKYEDTEAFF

D gene: TRBD1
J gene: TRBJ2-4
clone size: NA
V gene: TRBV29-1
CDR3 DNA: TGCAGCGTTGAAGAGGGACAGACCCTAGCCAAAAACATTCAGTACTTC
CDR3 protein: CSVEEGQTLAKNIQYF

D gene: NA
J gene: TRBJ2-7
clone size: NA
V gene: TRBV15
CDR3 DNA: TGTGCCACCAGCAGAGATTGGGGTAGCGGCGAGCAGTACTTC
CDR3 protein: CATSRDWGSGEQYF

D gene: TRBD2
J gene: TRBJ2-5
clone size: NA
V gene: TRBV5-1
CDR3 DNA: TGCGCCAGCAGCTTGGGGACTAGCGGGAGTTGGGAGACCCAGTACTTC
CDR3 protein: CASSLGTSGSWETQYF

D gene: TRBD1
J gene: TRBJ2-2
clone size: NA
V gene: TRBV7-9
CDR3 DNA: TGTGCCAGCAGCCTTTCACAGGGGTCCGGGGAGCTGTTTTTT
CDR3 protein: CASSLSQGSGELFF

D gene: TRBD1
J gene: TRBJ1-5
clone size: NA
V gene: TRBV2
CDR3 DNA: TGTGCCAGCAACATGGACAGGGCCCCCAATCAGCCCCAGCATTTT
CDR3 protein: CASNMDRAPNQPQHF

D gene: NA
J gene: TRBJ1-5
clone size: NA
V gene: TRBV7-9
CDR3 DNA: TGTGCCAGCAGCTTATCGGTTGGACAGCCCCAGCATTTT
CDR3 protein: CASSLSVGQPQHF

D gene: TRBD1
J gene: TRBJ2-1
clone size: NA
V gene: TRBV28
CDR3 DNA: TGTGCCAGCACCGAGGGGGCCCCCTACTACAATGAGCAGTTCTTC
CDR3 protein: CASTEGAPYYNEQFF

D gene: TRBD1
J gene: TRBJ1-4
clone size: NA
V gene: TRBV5-1
CDR3 DNA: TGCGCCAGCAGCCCAAGGACAGGCTTGAGCGAAAAACTGTTTTTT
CDR3 protein: CASSPRTGLSEKLFF

D gene: NA
J gene: TRBJ1-2
clone size: NA
V gene: TRBV6-2/TRBV6-3
CDR3 DNA: TGTGCCAGCAGTTACACAGGGTCCTATGGCTACACCTTC
CDR3 protein: CASSYTGSYGYTF

D gene: NA
J gene: TRBJ1-1
clone size: NA
V gene: TRBV9
CDR3 DNA: TGTGCCAGCAGCCCGAGGGGGGGGTCGGCTGAAGCTTTCTTT
CDR3 protein: CASSPRGGSAEAFF

D gene: NA
J gene: TRBJ2-7
clone size: NA
V gene: TRBV12-3/TRBV12-4
CDR3 DNA: TGTGCCAGCAGTTTAGCAGGGGCATACGAGCAGTACTTC
CDR3 protein: CASSLAGAYEQYF

D gene: NA
J gene: TRBJ1-1
clone size: NA
V gene: TRBV2
CDR3 DNA: TGTGCCAGCAGTGAGGGCGGAGCATTTGAAGCTTTCTTT
CDR3 protein: CASSEGGAFEAFF

D gene: TRBD2
J gene: TRBJ2-7
clone size: NA
V gene: TRBV2
CDR3 DNA: TGTGCCAGCACCCTAGCGGTGATCTACGAGCAGTACTTC
CDR3 protein: CASTLAVIYEQYF

D gene: NA
J gene: TRBJ2-3
clone size: NA
V gene: TRBV6-5
CDR3 DNA: TGTGCCAGCAGTAGAGGGTCCTATACGCAGTATTTT
CDR3 protein: CASSRGSYTQYF

D gene: NA
J gene: TRBJ1-1
clone size: NA
V gene: TRBV28
CDR3 DNA: TGTGCCAGTCCGGGCCCCGGACACACTGAAGCTTTCTTT
CDR3 protein: CASPGPGHTEAFF

D gene: NA
J gene: TRBJ2-5
clone size: NA
V gene: TRBV10-3
CDR3 DNA: TGTGCCATCGGTCTCGGAGAGACCCAGTACTTC
CDR3 protein: CAIGLGETQYF

D gene: NA
J gene: TRBJ1-1
clone size: NA
V gene: TRBV7-7
CDR3 DNA: TGTGCCAGCAGCTTGAACGGTAACACTGAAGCTTTCTTT
CDR3 protein: CASSLNGNTEAFF

D gene: NA
J gene: TRBJ1-1
clone size: NA
V gene: TRBV9
CDR3 DNA: TGTGCCAGCAGCGTAGAACCGGACCAGAACACTGAAGCTTTCTTT
CDR3 protein: CASSVEPDQNTEAFF

D gene: NA
J gene: TRBJ2-5
clone size: NA
V gene: TRBV9
CDR3 DNA: TGTGCCAGCAGAAGCCACCAAGAGACCCAGTACTTC
CDR3 protein: CASRSHQETQYF

D gene: NA
J gene: TRBJ2-7
clone size: NA
V gene: TRBV6-5
CDR3 DNA: TGTGCCAGCAATCTACAGGGTTCACTCTACGAGCAGTACTTC
CDR3 protein: CASNLQGSLYEQYF

D gene: TRBD2
J gene: TRBJ2-5
clone size: NA
V gene: TRBV24-1
CDR3 DNA: TGTGCCACCAGTGATCCCAGCGGGGAGGGCCCGTGGGAGACCCAGTACTTC
CDR3 protein: CATSDPSGEGPWETQYF

D gene: NA
J gene: TRBJ1-3
clone size: NA
V gene: TRBV6-1
CDR3 DNA: TGTGCCAGCACCCCCCCCGGGCATGGAAACACCATATATTTT
CDR3 protein: CASTPPGHGNTIYF

D gene: NA
J gene: TRBJ1-4
clone size: once
V gene: TRBV5-6
CDR3 DNA: TGTGCCAGCAGCTTGGGAGCCGGGACCGGGAATGAAAAACTGTTTTTT
CDR3 protein: CASSLGAGTGNEKLFF

D gene: NA
J gene: TRBJ2-3
clone size: NA
V gene: TRBV4-1
CDR3 DNA: TGCGCCAGCAGCCCCCCCCGTGCGACTAGCACAGATACGCAGTATTTT
CDR3 protein: CASSPPRATSTDTQYF

D gene: TRBD2
J gene: TRBJ2-7
clone size: NA
V gene: TRBV25-1
CDR3 DNA: TGTGCCAGCAGTGCATCACTAGCGGAAGGCTGGTACGAGCAGTACTTC
CDR3 protein: CASSASLAEGWYEQYF

D gene: NA
J gene: TRBJ1-4
clone size: NA
V gene: TRBV5-4
CDR3 DNA: TGTGCCAGCAGCTTGGGGCAGGGTGCTAATGAAAAACTGTTTTTT
CDR3 protein: CASSLGQGANEKLFF

D gene: NA
J gene: TRBJ2-1
clone size: NA
V gene: TRBV5-4
CDR3 DNA: TGTGCCAGCAGCTTGGGGCAGAGCTCCTACAATGAGCAGTTCTTC
CDR3 protein: CASSLGQSSYNEQFF